Listed below are T cell receptor beta chains from one sample, sequenced in a study of a mutant IDH1 vaccine in newly diagnosed glioma. TCRdb's copy holds only in-frame clones and misses some; the assay was immunoSEQ multiplex PCR. The top ten hold roughly 5.6% of the sample, which has approximately 50,000 clones, more than 70% seen once. No antigen has been assigned to these receptors. Sequenced here: PBMCs, sampled from a glioma patient whose treatment included an IDH1 peptide vaccine. The receptors derive from a man in his fifties or sixties with glioma. CDR3s include the opening cysteine and the closing phenylalanine or tryptophan. Each record gives: CDR3 length, D gene, J gene, V gene, clone size, CDR3 protein, CDR3 DNA. The D gene is left open where the match is weak. Only part of the rows carry a size: once, few, many, or a class if the clone is expanded.

cdr3_length: 14
d_call: NA
j_call: TRBJ1-6
v_call: TRBV6-5
clone_size: NA
cdr3_aa: CASSRGRSNSPLHF
cdr3_nt: TGTGCCAGCAGCCGAGGACGGTCTAATTCACCCCTCCACTTT

cdr3_length: 14
d_call: NA
j_call: TRBJ1-5
v_call: TRBV18
clone_size: NA
cdr3_aa: CASSPGGGNQPQHF
cdr3_nt: TGTGCCAGCTCACCAGGGGGAGGCAATCAGCCCCAGCATTTT

cdr3_length: 13
d_call: NA
j_call: TRBJ1-5
v_call: TRBV30
clone_size: few
cdr3_aa: CAWQQGREQPQHF
cdr3_nt: TGTGCCTGGCAACAGGGAAGAGAGCAGCCCCAGCATTTT

cdr3_length: 12
d_call: NA
j_call: TRBJ1-2
v_call: TRBV30
clone_size: NA
cdr3_aa: CAWSAGGQGYTF
cdr3_nt: TGTGCCTGGAGCGCCGGAGGGCAAGGCTACACCTTC

cdr3_length: 15
d_call: NA
j_call: TRBJ2-7
v_call: TRBV5-4
clone_size: NA
cdr3_aa: CASSLGGTAAYEQYF
cdr3_nt: TGTGCCAGCAGCTTGGGCGGGACAGCGGCCTACGAGCAGTACTTC

cdr3_length: 13
d_call: TRBD1
j_call: TRBJ1-1
v_call: TRBV9
clone_size: few
cdr3_aa: CASSADRVGEAFF
cdr3_nt: TGTGCCAGCAGCGCGGACAGGGTTGGTGAAGCTTTCTTT

cdr3_length: 15
d_call: NA
j_call: TRBJ1-1
v_call: TRBV4-1
clone_size: NA
cdr3_aa: CASSQEPGGNTEAFF
cdr3_nt: TGCGCCAGCAGCCAAGAACCAGGAGGGAACACTGAAGCTTTCTTT

cdr3_length: 17
d_call: NA
j_call: TRBJ2-7
v_call: TRBV5-6
clone_size: NA
cdr3_aa: CASSRPFSGTETYEQYF
cdr3_nt: TGTGCCAGCAGCCGTCCTTTTTCCGGGACGGAGACCTACGAGCAGTACTTC

cdr3_length: 14
d_call: TRBD1
j_call: TRBJ1-2
v_call: TRBV5-1
clone_size: few
cdr3_aa: CASSPGTGERGYTF
cdr3_nt: TGCGCCAGCAGCCCTGGGACAGGGGAAAGAGGCTACACCTTC

cdr3_length: 20
d_call: TRBD1
j_call: TRBJ2-6
v_call: TRBV4-3
clone_size: NA
cdr3_aa: CASSQDPAGGLVSGANVLTF
cdr3_nt: TGCGCCAGCAGCCAAGATCCTGCAGGGGGCTTAGTATCTGGGGCCAACGTCCTGACTTTC

cdr3_length: 15
d_call: TRBD1
j_call: TRBJ1-2
v_call: TRBV9
clone_size: NA
cdr3_aa: CASSFNRDRDYGYTF
cdr3_nt: TGTGCCAGCAGTTTTAACCGGGACAGGGACTATGGCTACACCTTC

cdr3_length: 15
d_call: TRBD1
j_call: TRBJ1-5
v_call: TRBV19
clone_size: NA
cdr3_aa: CASSLGQGIDQPQHF
cdr3_nt: TGTGCCAGTAGCCTTGGACAGGGCATAGATCAGCCCCAGCATTTT

cdr3_length: 10
d_call: NA
j_call: TRBJ2-5
v_call: TRBV29-1
clone_size: NA
cdr3_aa: CSVERETQYF
cdr3_nt: TGCAGCGTTGAAAGGGAGACCCAGTACTTC